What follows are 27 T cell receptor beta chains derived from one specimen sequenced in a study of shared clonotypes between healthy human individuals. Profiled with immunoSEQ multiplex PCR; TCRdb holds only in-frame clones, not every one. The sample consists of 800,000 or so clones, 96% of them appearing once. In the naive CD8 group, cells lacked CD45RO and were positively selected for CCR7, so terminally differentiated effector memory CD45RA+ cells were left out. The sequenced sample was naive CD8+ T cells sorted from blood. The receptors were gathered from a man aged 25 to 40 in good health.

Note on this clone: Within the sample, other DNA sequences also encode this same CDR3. In DNA, the CDR3 is TGTGCCAGCAGCTTAGGGCTAGCGGGAGTGGAGACCCAGTACTTC. Amino acid sequence: CASSLGLAGVETQYF. The J gene is TRBJ2-5, the V gene TRBV11-2; TRBD2 agrees at 10 bases. The CDR3 spans 15 residues. Losses at the gene ends were 1 base for V and 5 bases for J; bases not matched to a gene: 4. Per the germline V gene, CDR1 is SGHAT and CDR2 is FQNNGV.

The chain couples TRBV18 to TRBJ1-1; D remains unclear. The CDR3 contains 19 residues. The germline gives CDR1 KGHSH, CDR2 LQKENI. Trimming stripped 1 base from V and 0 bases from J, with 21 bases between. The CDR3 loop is CASSPLNSGVGRLNTEAFF. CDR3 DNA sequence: TGTGCCAGCTCACCACTTAATTCAGGTGTGGGCCGGTTGAACACTGAAGCTTTCTTT.

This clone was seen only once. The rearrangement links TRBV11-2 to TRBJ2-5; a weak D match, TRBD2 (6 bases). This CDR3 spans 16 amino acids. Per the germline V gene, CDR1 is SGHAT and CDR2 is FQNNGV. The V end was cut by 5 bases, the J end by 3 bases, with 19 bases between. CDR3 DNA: TGTGCCAGCAGCGGTAAAGGTGGGGGGATTAAAGAGACCCAGTACTTC. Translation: CASSGKGGGIKETQYF.

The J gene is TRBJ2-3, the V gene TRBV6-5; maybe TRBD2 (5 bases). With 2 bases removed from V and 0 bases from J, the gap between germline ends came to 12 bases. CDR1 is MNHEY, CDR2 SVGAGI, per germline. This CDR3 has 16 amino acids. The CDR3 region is CASSYDGLGSTDTQYF. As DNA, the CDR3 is TGTGCCAGCAGTTACGACGGACTGGGAAGCACAGATACGCAGTATTTT.

CDR3 nucleotide sequence: TGTGCCAGTAGTTTTGGGACCTATGGCTACACCTTC. It specifies CASSFGTYGYTF. J is TRBJ1-2 and V is TRBV19; TRBD1 is a possible D gene (5 bases). Looked up from germline, CDR1 is LNHDA and CDR2 is SQIVND (reference sequence). The CDR3 covers 12 residues. Trimming left V 5 bases short and J 4 bases short, with 8 bases between.

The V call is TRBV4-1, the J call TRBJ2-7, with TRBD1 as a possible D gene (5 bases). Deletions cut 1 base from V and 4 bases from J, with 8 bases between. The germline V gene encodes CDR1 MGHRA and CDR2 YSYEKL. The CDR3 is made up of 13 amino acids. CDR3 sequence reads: CASSQGQFYEQYF. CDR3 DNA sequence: TGCGCCAGCAGCCAAGGACAGTTTTACGAGCAGTACTTC.

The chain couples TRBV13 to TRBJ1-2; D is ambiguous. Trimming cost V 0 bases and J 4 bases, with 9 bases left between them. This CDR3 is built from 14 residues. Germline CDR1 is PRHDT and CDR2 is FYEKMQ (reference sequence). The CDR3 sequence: CASSLGVSLYGYTF. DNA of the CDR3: TGTGCCAGCAGCTTAGGGGTTTCCCTCTATGGCTACACCTTC. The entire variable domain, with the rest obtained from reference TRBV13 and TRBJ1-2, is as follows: AAGVIQSPRHLIKEKRETATLKCYPIPRHDTVYWYQQGPGQDPQFLISFYEKMQSDKGSIPDRFSAQQFSDYHSELNMSSLELGDSALYFCASSLGVSLYGYTFGSGTRLTVV.

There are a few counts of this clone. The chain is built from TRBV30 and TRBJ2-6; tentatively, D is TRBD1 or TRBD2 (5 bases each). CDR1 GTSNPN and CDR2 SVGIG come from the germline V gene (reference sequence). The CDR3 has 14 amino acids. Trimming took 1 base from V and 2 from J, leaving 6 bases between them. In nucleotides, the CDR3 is TGTGCCTGGAGTGGAGGGGCTGGGGCCAACGTCCTGACTTTC. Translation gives CAWSGGAGANVLTF.

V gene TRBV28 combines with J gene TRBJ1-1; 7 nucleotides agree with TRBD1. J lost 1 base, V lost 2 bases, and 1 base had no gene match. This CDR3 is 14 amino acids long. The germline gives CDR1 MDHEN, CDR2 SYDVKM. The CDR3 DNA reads TGTGCCAGCAGTTTACACAGGGGGAACACTGAAGCTTTCTTT. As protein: CASSLHRGNTEAFF.

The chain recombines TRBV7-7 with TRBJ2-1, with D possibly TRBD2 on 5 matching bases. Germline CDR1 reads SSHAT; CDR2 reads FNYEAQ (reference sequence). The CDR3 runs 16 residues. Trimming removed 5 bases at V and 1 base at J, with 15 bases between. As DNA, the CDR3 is TGTGCCAGCAGCCTGAGTCTAGGGAGTTCCTACAATGAGCAGTTCTTC. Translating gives CASSLSLGSSYNEQFF.

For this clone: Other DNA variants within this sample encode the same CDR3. The CDR3 region is CASSPTGNTEAFF. The CDR3 region has the DNA TGTGCCAGCAGCCCGACAGGGAACACTGAAGCTTTCTTT. The chain has TRBV7-9 and TRBJ1-1, with D perhaps TRBD1 (6 bases). Germline CDR1 SEHNR, CDR2 FQNEAQ (reference sequence). This CDR3 comprises 13 residues. With 5 bases removed from V and 1 base from J, the gap between germline ends came to 8 bases.

The CDR3 reads CASSPTLGAGDFRYNEQFF. The CDR3 nucleotides read TGTGCCAGCAGCCCCACGTTAGGGGCGGGAGATTTCCGCTACAATGAGCAGTTCTTC. V usage is TRBV7-9 and J usage is TRBJ2-1; 7 bases line up with TRBD2. The ends lost 5 bases at V and 3 bases at J; junction bases unmatched: 19. The CDR3 loop spans 19 amino acids. The germline CDR1 and CDR2 sequences are SEHNR and FQNEAQ (reference sequence).

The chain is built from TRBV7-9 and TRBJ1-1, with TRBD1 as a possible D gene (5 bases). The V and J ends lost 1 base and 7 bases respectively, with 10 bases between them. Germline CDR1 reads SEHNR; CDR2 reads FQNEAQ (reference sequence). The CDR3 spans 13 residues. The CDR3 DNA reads TGTGCCAGCAGCTTAGGGGACGGCCATGAAGCTTTCTTT. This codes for CASSLGDGHEAFF.

The CDR3 DNA is TGTGCCAGCAGTCATATAGCGGGAGGAGCAGCAGATACGCAGTATTTT. Translation: CASSHIAGGAADTQYF. The rearrangement joins TRBV28 to TRBJ2-3, with 10 bases matching TRBD2. Germline V CDR1 and CDR2: MDHEN, SYDVKM. CDR3 length equals 16 residues. After removal of 5 bases from V and 4 bases from J, the junction contained 9 bases not matched to a gene.

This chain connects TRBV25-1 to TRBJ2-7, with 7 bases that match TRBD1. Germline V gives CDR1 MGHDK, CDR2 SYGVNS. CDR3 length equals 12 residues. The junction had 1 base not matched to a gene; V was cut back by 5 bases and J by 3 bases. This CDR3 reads CASSRQGYEQYF. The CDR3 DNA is TGTGCCAGCAGTCGACAGGGCTACGAGCAGTACTTC.

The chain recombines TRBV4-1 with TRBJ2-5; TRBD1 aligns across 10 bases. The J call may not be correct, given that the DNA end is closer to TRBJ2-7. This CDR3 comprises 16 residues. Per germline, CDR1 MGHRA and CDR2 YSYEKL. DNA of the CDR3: TGCGCCAGCAGCCAAGATCAAGGGACAGGGGTGTACGAGCAGTACTTC. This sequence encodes CASSQDQGTGVYEQYF.

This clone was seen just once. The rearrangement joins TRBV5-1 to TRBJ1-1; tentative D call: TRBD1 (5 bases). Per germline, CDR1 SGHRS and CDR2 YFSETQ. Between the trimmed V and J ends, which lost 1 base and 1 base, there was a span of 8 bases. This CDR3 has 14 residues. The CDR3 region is CASSLRGQNTEAFF. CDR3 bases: TGCGCCAGCAGCTTGCGCGGACAGAACACTGAAGCTTTCTTT.

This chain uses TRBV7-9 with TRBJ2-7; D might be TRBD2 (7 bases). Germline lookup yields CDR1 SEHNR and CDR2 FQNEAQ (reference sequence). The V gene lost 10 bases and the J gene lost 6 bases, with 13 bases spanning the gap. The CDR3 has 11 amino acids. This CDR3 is CATYGGREQYF. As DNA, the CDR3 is TGTGCCACCTACGGGGGGCGCGAGCAGTACTTC.

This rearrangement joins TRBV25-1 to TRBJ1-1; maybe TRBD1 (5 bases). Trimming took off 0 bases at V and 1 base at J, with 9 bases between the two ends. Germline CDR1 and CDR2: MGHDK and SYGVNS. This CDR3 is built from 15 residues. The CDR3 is CASSEYIGENTEAFF. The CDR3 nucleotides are TGTGCCAGCAGTGAATATATAGGGGAGAACACTGAAGCTTTCTTT. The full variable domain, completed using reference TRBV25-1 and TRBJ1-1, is EADIYQTPRYLVIGTGKKITLECSQTMGHDKMYWYQQDPGMELHLIHYSYGVNSTEKGDLSSESTVSRIRTEHFPLTLESARPSHTSQYLCASSEYIGENTEAFFGQGTRLTVV.

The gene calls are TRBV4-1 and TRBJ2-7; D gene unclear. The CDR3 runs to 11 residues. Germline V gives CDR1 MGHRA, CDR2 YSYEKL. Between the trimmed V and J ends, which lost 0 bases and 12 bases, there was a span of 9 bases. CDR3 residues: CASSQDSSRYF. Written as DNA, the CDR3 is TGCGCCAGCAGCCAAGATTCTTCCCGGTACTTC.

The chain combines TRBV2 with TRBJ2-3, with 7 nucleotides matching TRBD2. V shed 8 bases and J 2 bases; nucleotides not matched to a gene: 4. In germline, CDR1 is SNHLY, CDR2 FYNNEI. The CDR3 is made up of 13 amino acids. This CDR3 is CASREENTDTQYF. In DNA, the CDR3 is TGTGCCAGCCGGGAGGAGAACACAGATACGCAGTATTTT.

The CDR3 protein is CASSLDGDYEQYF. CDR3 DNA: TGTGCCAGCAGCTTAGATGGGGATTACGAGCAGTACTTC. This sequence joins TRBV7-6 and TRBJ2-7; D unresolved. Trimming stripped 1 base from V and 4 bases from J, with 8 bases between. The CDR3 consists of 13 residues. Germline V CDR1 and CDR2: SGHVS, FNYEAQ.

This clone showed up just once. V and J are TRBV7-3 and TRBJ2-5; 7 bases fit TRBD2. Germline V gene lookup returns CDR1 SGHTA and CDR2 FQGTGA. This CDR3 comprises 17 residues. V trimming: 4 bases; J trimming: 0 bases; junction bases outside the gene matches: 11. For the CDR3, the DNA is TGTGCCAGCAGCTCGGGACTACAGAATCCGTACCAAGAGACCCAGTACTTC. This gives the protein CASSSGLQNPYQETQYF.

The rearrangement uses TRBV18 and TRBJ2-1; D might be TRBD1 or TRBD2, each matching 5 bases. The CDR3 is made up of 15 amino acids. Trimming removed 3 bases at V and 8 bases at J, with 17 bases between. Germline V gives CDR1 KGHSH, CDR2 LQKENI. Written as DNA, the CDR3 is TGTGCCAGCTCACCCCGCCGGGGCTCGCGATATGAGCAGTTCTTC. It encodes CASSPRRGSRYEQFF. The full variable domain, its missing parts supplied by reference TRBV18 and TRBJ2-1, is NAGVMQNPRHLVRRRGQEARLRCSPMKGHSHVYWYRQLPEEGLKFMVYLQKENIIDESGMPKERFSAEFPKEGPSILRIQQVVRGDSAAYFCASSPRRGSRYEQFFGPGTRLTVL.

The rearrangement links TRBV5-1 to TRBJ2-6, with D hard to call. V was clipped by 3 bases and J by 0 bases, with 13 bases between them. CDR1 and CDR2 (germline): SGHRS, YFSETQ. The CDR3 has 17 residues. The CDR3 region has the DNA TGCGCCAGCAGCTACCCGAGAGACCACTCTGGGGCCAACGTCCTGACTTTC. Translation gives CASSYPRDHSGANVLTF.

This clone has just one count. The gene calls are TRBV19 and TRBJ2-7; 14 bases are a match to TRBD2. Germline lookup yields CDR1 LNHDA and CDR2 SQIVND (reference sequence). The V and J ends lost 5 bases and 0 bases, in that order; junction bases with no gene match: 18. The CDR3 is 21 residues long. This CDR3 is CASSPFRGLAGVGGSSYEQYF. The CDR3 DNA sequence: TGTGCCAGTAGTCCTTTTAGGGGACTAGCGGGAGTCGGGGGAAGCTCCTACGAGCAGTACTTC.

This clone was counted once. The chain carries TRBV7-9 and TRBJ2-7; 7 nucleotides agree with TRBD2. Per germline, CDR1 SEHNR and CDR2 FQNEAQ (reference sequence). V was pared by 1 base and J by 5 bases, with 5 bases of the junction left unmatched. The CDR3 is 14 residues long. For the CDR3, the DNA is TGTGCCAGCAGCTTAGAGACTAGCACGGACGAGCAGTACTTC. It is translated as CASSLETSTDEQYF.